The 6 T cell receptor beta chains below were found in one sample sequenced in a study of regulatory T cells in long-lasting Graves disease. Relying on iRepertoire HTBI primers and Arm-PCR of CDR3 regions, the team built TCR beta libraries. TCRdb re-called the multiplex PCR reads through MiXCR, storing one row per CDR3 protein. The repertoire holds a few hundred thousand distinct CDR3 sequences, with about a sixth as singletons. Time point: newly diagnosed GD, antithyroid drugs for less than 3 months. Isolated PBMC RNA provided the starting material for the TCR library. This sample was shared with a second study, whose subject was T cells in Graves' hyperthyroidism and ophthalmopathy.

Sequencing was performed on peripheral blood mononuclear cells (PBMCs), taken at new diagnosis, from a patient treated with antithyroid drugs. These receptors all come from a man aged 40-49 years with Graves disease.

The chain joins TRBV14 to TRBJ2-5; D tentatively fits TRBD1 or TRBD2 (6 bases each). The CDR3 length is 18 residues. Germline V gene sequence: CDR1 SGHDN, CDR2 FVKESK. Trimming pared 4 bases from V and 7 bases from J, leaving 28 bases between. The CDR3 spells CASSPVGGGPSSSRTQYF. The CDR3 coding sequence is TGTGCCAGCAGCCCTGTTGGTGGGGGGCCATCCTCCTCACGGACCCAGTACTTC.

The J gene is TRBJ1-4, the V gene TRBV28; 9 bases line up with TRBD1. V was pared by 9 bases and J by 8 bases, with 7 bases of the junction left unmatched. The CDR3 has 13 residues. The germline CDR1 and CDR2 sequences are MDHEN and SYDVKM. The CDR3 nucleotides are TGTGCCAGTACAGGGGGCGGTTTGGAAAAACTGTTTTTT. Amino acids: CASTGGGLEKLFF.

Many counts were recorded for this clonotype. The V gene is TRBV20-1, the J gene TRBJ2-1; 9 bases are a match to TRBD1. The V gene's germline CDR1 is DFQATT and CDR2 SNEGSKA (reference sequence). After removal of 0 bases from V and 6 bases from J, the junction contained 6 bases not matched to a gene. This CDR3 spans 15 amino acids. CDR3 DNA: TGCAGTGCTAGAGAAGGGACAGGGTGGTTCAATGAGCAGTTCTTC. This gives the protein CSAREGTGWFNEQFF.

The sample holds a few counts of this clonotype. The J gene is TRBJ1-2, the V gene TRBV24-1, with D perhaps TRBD1 (6 bases). Germline CDR1 reads KGHDR; CDR2 reads SFDVKD. Trimming pared 2 bases from V and 6 bases from J, leaving 9 bases between. The CDR3 has 13 amino acids. As DNA, the CDR3 is TGTGCCACCAGTGATTGGGGGGCTGATGGCTACACCTTC. The encoded protein is CATSDWGADGYTF.

The table lists this clonotype with many counts. Germline and junction disagree at one end, which may indicate a read error. The chain has TRBV6-2 or TRBV6-3 and TRBJ2-6; D may be TRBD2 (6 bases). Germline assignment: CDR1 MNHEY and CDR2 SVGEGT. The CDR3 totals 15 residues. CDR3 protein: CASSYGGVGVNVLTF. The CDR3 DNA is TGTGCCAGCAGTTACGGAGGGGTAGGGGTCAACGTCCTGACTTTC.

This clonotype occurred many times. The J gene is TRBJ1-6, the V gene TRBV5-1, with D unresolved. The CDR3 loop spans 17 amino acids. Germline V CDR1 and CDR2: SGHRS, YFSETQ. Trimming cost V 4 bases and J 6 bases, with 20 bases left between them. In DNA, the CDR3 is TGCGCCAGCAGCCTCTGGCACCGGACGGATTCTAATTCACCCCTCCACTTT. Translation gives CASSLWHRTDSNSPLHF.